Included here is one TCR beta chain sequence, with context. These data belong to a study of blood T cell repertoires in COVID-19. Per the authors' pipeline: Reference gene primer amplification gave estimated nucleated cell counts. Clones were sequenced by immunoSEQ multiplex PCR, and TCRdb holds only the in-frame ones, with some missing. That table gives V, J and clone size, and the DNA gave D and trimming. The table lists 200,000 to 300,000 clones, 70% to 85% of them singletons, with 1.5% to 2% in the top ten. Germline trimming cut 2 bases from V and 5 bases from J; bases unmatched to any gene: 5. The CDR3 extends over 15 amino acids. CDR1 is SGHRS, CDR2 YFSETQ, per germline.

The sequencing input was peripheral blood. This receptor was identified in a woman aged 80 or older with acute or convalescent COVID-19. The chain combines TRBV5-1 with TRBJ2-1, with 9 positions matching TRBD2. The CDR3 protein is CASSFAGGPNNEQFF. In DNA form, the CDR3 reads TGCGCCAGCAGCTTTGCGGGGGGGCCGAACAATGAGCAGTTCTTC.